These 24 T cell receptor beta chains were sequenced from one sample in a study of blood T cells in healthy people across ages. The use of a sample-barcoded 5' primer and a J-beta primer mix characterized a second PCR of 7 to 11 cycles. TCRdb fed the 5' RACE reads into MiXCR, producing one record per CDR3 protein. The table has hundreds of thousands of distinct CDR3 sequences, roughly 48% seen once. Source material: blood. Receptor source: a man aged 25 to 40 in good health.

The chain uses TRBV6-5 and TRBJ1-2; perhaps TRBD1 as D (5 bases). CDR3 size: 13 residues. Germline CDR1 is MNHEY and CDR2 is SVGAGI. V was pared by 5 bases and J by 4 bases, with 11 bases between. The CDR3: CASSQTRGYGYTF. The CDR3, as DNA: TGTGCCAGCAGTCAAACAAGGGGCTATGGCTACACCTTC.

The chain is built from TRBV3-1 and TRBJ1-2; TRBD1 is a possible D gene (5 bases). The CDR3 covers 14 residues. Germline assignment: CDR1 LGHDT and CDR2 YNNKEL (reference sequence). The V end lost 3 bases, the J end lost 8 bases, and 16 bases lay between the germline ends. The CDR3 coding sequence is TGTGCCAGCAGCCACGGAAACAGGCCTCGGGGCTACACCTTC. Its protein is CASSHGNRPRGYTF.

The chain uses TRBV6-1 and TRBJ2-4, with 7 bases matching TRBD1. The J call may be incorrect, as the DNA end agrees better with TRBJ2-7. Germline V CDR1 and CDR2: MNHNS, SASEGT. This CDR3 contains 13 residues. The CDR3 is CASRGTETHEQYF. CDR3 bases: TGTGCCAGCAGAGGGACAGAAACCCACGAGCAGTACTTC.

This clonotype has only a few counts. This CDR3 is CASSPLRSYNEQFF. DNA for the CDR3: TGTGCCAGCAGTCCCCTCCGCAGCTACAATGAGCAGTTCTTC. The chain is built from TRBV28 and TRBJ2-1; D gene unclear. There are 14 residues in the CDR3. Germline V gives CDR1 MDHEN, CDR2 SYDVKM. Trimming shortened V by 5 bases and J by 3 bases, and 11 bases separated the two germline ends. The whole variable domain, filled in from reference TRBV28 and TRBJ2-1, reads DVKVTQSSRYLVKRTGEKVFLECVQDMDHENMFWYRQDPGLGLRLIYFSYDVKMKEKGDIPEGYSVSREKKERFSLILESASTNQTSMYLCASSPLRSYNEQFFGPGTRLTVL.

This clonotype has just a few counts. The V gene is TRBV30, the J gene TRBJ2-7; no reliable D call. V was trimmed by 0 bases and J by 0 bases, leaving 6 bases between them. The CDR3 spans 13 residues. Germline CDR1 GTSNPN, CDR2 SVGIG (reference sequence). The CDR3 loop reads CAWSVLVSYEQYF. The CDR3 DNA follows: TGTGCCTGGAGTGTCCTGGTCTCCTACGAGCAGTACTTC. Looking up the rest from reference TRBV30 and TRBJ2-7 gives the full variable domain: SQTIHQWPATLVQPVGSPLSLECTVEGTSNPNLYWYRQAAGRGLQLLFYSVGIGQISSEVPQNLSASRPQDRQFILSSKKLLLSDSGFYLCAWSVLVSYEQYFGPGTRLTVT.

There are a few counts of this clonotype. The CDR3 sequence is CSVYIRDRYSNQPQHF. The CDR3, as DNA: TGCAGCGTTTATATCCGGGACAGATATAGCAATCAGCCCCAGCATTTT. The chain couples TRBV29-1 to TRBJ1-5; 7 bases are a match to TRBD1. CDR3 length equals 16 residues. Unmatched junction bases numbered 10, after V lost 5 bases and J lost 0 bases. CDR1 and CDR2 (germline): SQVTM, ANQGSEA.

Concerning this clonotype itself: This clone may be a read error of a much larger clone one base away. The chain couples TRBV20-1 to TRBJ2-1; 9 nucleotides align to TRBD2. TRBJ2-7 matches the DNA end more closely, so the J call is doubtful. The CDR3 length is 15 residues. Germline assignment: CDR1 DFQATT and CDR2 SNEGSKA (reference sequence). CDR3 coding DNA: TGCAGTGCTAGACCGCGGGGGGGCACCTACAATGAGCAGTACTTC. It codes for CSARPRGGTYNEQYF.

This clonotype was found a few times. The chain is built from TRBV2 and TRBJ1-5; TRBD1 matches at 11 bases. The CDR3 runs 15 residues. In germline, CDR1 is SNHLY, CDR2 FYNNEI. V was clipped by 4 bases and J by 4 bases; unmatched bases: 3. The CDR3, as DNA: TGTGCCAGCAGTGGGGGGGACAGGGGGAATCAGCCCCAGCATTTT. Its protein product is CASSGGDRGNQPQHF.

A word on this clonotype: The junction departs from germline at one end; a sequencing error may be responsible. V is TRBV14 and J is TRBJ2-7; D uncertain. Per germline, CDR1 SGHDN and CDR2 FVKESK. The CDR3 runs to 13 residues. The CDR3 sequence: CASSQVTSSEQYF. As DNA, the CDR3 is TGTGCCAGCAGCCAAGTTACGTCCTCCGAGCAGTACTTC.

This chain's CDR3 is CASSLGLSNGYTF. In nucleotides, the CDR3 is TGTGCCAGCAGTTTAGGACTTTCCAATGGCTACACCTTC. The chain has TRBV28 and TRBJ1-2; D uncertain. The CDR3 totals 13 residues. V was pared by 2 bases and J by 6 bases, with 10 bases between. Germline V gene lookup returns CDR1 MDHEN and CDR2 SYDVKM.

The rearrangement joins TRBV5-1 to TRBJ2-3; no firm D call. The V end was cut by 0 bases, the J end by 2 bases, with 16 bases between. This CDR3 region has 17 residues. CDR1 is SGHRS, CDR2 YFSETQ, per germline. In nucleotides, the CDR3 is TGCGCCAGCAGCTTGGGGCTACGGCGTTCCTTCACAGATACGCAGTATTTT. This codes for CASSLGLRRSFTDTQYF.

This clonotype has a single count. The V gene is TRBV14, the J gene TRBJ2-5; D tentatively fits TRBD1 or TRBD2 (6 bases each). The J call may be faulty, since TRBJ2-7 better matches the DNA end. Germline CDR1 and CDR2: SGHDN and FVKESK. The CDR3 extends over 19 amino acids. This chain's CDR3 is CASSQNLGEGGRYPYEQYF. The DNA of the CDR3 is TGTGCCAGCAGCCAAAACCTCGGGGAAGGGGGGCGATATCCCTACGAGCAGTACTTC.

The chain recombines TRBV20-1 with TRBJ1-2; TRBD1 matches at 7 bases. In germline, CDR1 is DFQATT, CDR2 SNEGSKA (reference sequence). The CDR3 length is 13 residues. The CDR3 region has the DNA TGCGGTTCCCGGGACAGCCCTAACTATGGCTACACCTTC. It is translated as CGSRDSPNYGYTF.

This rearrangement joins TRBV13 to TRBJ2-7, with D unclear. This CDR3 contains 17 residues. The V end was cut by 7 bases, the J end by 0 bases, with 22 bases between. Per the germline V gene, CDR1 is PRHDT and CDR2 is FYEKMQ (reference sequence). The CDR3 nucleotides read TGTGCCAGCATGCTCCAAACGGGCCTTGAAAGCTCCTACGAGCAGTACTTC. Translation gives CASMLQTGLESSYEQYF.

The rearrangement uses TRBV7-2 and TRBJ2-4; D is perhaps TRBD1 (6 bases). The closer fit of TRBJ2-7 to the DNA end suggests the J call may be wrong. CDR3 length equals 14 residues. Germline V gene sequence: CDR1 SGHTA, CDR2 FQGNSA. DNA for the CDR3: TGTGCCAGCAGCCTCCAGGGGAAGTCCCACGAGCAGTACTTC. It translates to CASSLQGKSHEQYF.

This clonotype appeared a few times. J is TRBJ2-2 and V is TRBV27; 14 bases fit TRBD2. The germline gives CDR1 MNHEY, CDR2 SMNVEV (reference sequence). The CDR3 extends over 17 amino acids. J gave up 0 bases and V 8 bases, and 5 bases lay outside the gene matches. CDR3 region: CASQTSGGETNTGELFF. The CDR3 region has the DNA TGTGCCAGCCAGACTAGCGGGGGGGAGACGAACACCGGGGAGCTGTTTTTT.

The rearrangement uses TRBV9 and TRBJ2-6, with a possible D match to TRBD2 (6 bases). V lost 2 bases to trimming and J lost 3 bases, with 15 bases between them. CDR1 is SGDLS, CDR2 YYNGEE, per germline. The length of the CDR3 is 17 residues. This CDR3 reads CASSVRGTRGGANVLTF. In DNA form, the CDR3 reads TGTGCCAGCAGCGTTCGCGGGACTCGGGGTGGGGCCAACGTCCTGACTTTC.

The chain couples TRBV29-1 to TRBJ2-1, with TRBD1 matching over 9 bases. V trimming: 7 bases; J trimming: 7 bases; junction bases outside the gene matches: 5. Germline values: CDR1 SQVTM, CDR2 ANQGSEA. The CDR3 sequence is 12 residues long. In DNA form, the CDR3 reads TGCAGCGCCGCGGGACAGGGTAATGAGCAGTTCTTC. Its translation: CSAAGQGNEQFF.

This chain links TRBV29-1 with TRBJ2-1, with 10 bases identical to TRBD1. This CDR3 has 15 amino acids. Trimming at V came to 6 bases and at J to 0 bases, leaving 5 bases not matched to a gene. The V gene's germline CDR1 is SQVTM and CDR2 ANQGSEA. CDR3 nucleotides: TGCAGCGTCCGGACAGGGGGGAGCTCCTACAATGAGCAGTTCTTC. This gives the protein CSVRTGGSSYNEQFF.

The genes are TRBV4-1 and TRBJ1-5, with D possibly matching TRBD1 (6 bases). The CDR3 covers 16 residues. V was clipped by 0 bases and J by 3 bases, with 12 bases between them. CDR1 MGHRA and CDR2 YSYEKL come from the germline V gene. The CDR3 region is CASSQERAGVNQPQHF. The CDR3, as DNA: TGCGCCAGCAGCCAAGAAAGGGCAGGGGTCAATCAGCCCCAGCATTTT.

This clonotype came up many times. The rearrangement uses TRBV20-1 and TRBJ2-7; tentative D call: TRBD1 (6 bases). Germline-derived CDR1 and CDR2 are DFQATT and SNEGSKA (reference sequence). CDR3 length equals 12 residues. Trimming cost V 1 base and J 5 bases, with 9 bases left between them. The DNA for the CDR3 is TGCAGTGCTAGAGGACAGGTTAACGAGCAGTACTTC. Residues: CSARGQVNEQYF.

This CDR3 is CASSFAGGNSPLHF. The CDR3 DNA sequence: TGTGCCAGCAGTTTCGCAGGAGGTAATTCACCCCTCCACTTT. The chain couples TRBV27 to TRBJ1-6; D not resolved. Trimming cost V 3 bases and J 6 bases, with 9 bases left between them. CDR1 is MNHEY, CDR2 SMNVEV, per germline (reference sequence). The CDR3 has 14 amino acids.

This sequence joins TRBV6-1 and TRBJ1-1; D unresolved. Germline V gives CDR1 MNHNS, CDR2 SASEGT. This CDR3 has 14 residues. V shed 7 bases and J shed 2 bases, with 14 bases lying between them. CDR3 coding DNA: TGTGCCAGCAACGGCGGGTCCCTAAACACTGAAGCTTTCTTT. Translated, it gives CASNGGSLNTEAFF.

This clonotype appeared a single time. The V and J genes are TRBV2 and TRBJ2-5; D is unclear. Per germline, CDR1 SNHLY and CDR2 FYNNEI. The length of the CDR3 is 13 residues. V lost 6 bases to trimming and J lost 2 bases, with 10 bases between them. The CDR3 here is CASRVSYQETQYF. The CDR3 DNA is TGTGCCAGCAGAGTGAGTTATCAAGAGACCCAGTACTTC. The full variable domain, with the rest looked up from reference TRBV2 and TRBJ2-5, is EPEVTQTPSHQVTQMGQEVILRCVPISNHLYFYWYRQILGQKVEFLVSFYNNEISEKSEIFDDQFSVERPDGSNFTLKIRSTKLEDSAMYFCASRVSYQETQYFGPGTRLLVL.